The 7 T cell receptor beta chains listed next were all sequenced from one sample in a study of CD8 T cells in Susac syndrome. Random hexamers served to reverse transcribe roughly 0.45 to 1 ug RNA. TCRdb reprocessed the immunoSEQ multiplex PCR reads with MiXCR, giving one entry per CDR3 protein. The data hold approximately 160,000 distinct CDR3 sequences, with about 94% observed a single time. Input material: CD4+ T cells from PBMCs. These receptors all stem from a human donor in good health.

The V and J genes are TRBV15 and TRBJ2-2, with D perhaps TRBD2 (5 bases). Germline loops: CDR1 LNHNV, CDR2 YYDKDF (reference sequence). This CDR3 is built from 16 residues. The V gene lost 0 bases and the J gene lost 5 bases, with 13 bases spanning the gap. The CDR3, as DNA: TGTGCCACCAGCAGAGATCGGGGAGCGGCGACCGGGGAGCTGTTTTTT. Amino acids: CATSRDRGAATGELFF.

V and J are TRBV7-8 and TRBJ1-1, with 7 bases fitting TRBD1. The CDR3 has 16 residues. Germline V gene data show CDR1 as SGHVS and CDR2 as FQNEAQ. With V trimmed by 5 bases and J by 2 bases, 11 bases remained unmatched. The CDR3 sequence: CASSPQERTGNTEAFF. DNA for the CDR3: TGTGCCAGCAGCCCCCAGGAGAGGACAGGTAACACTGAAGCTTTCTTT.

The chain is built from TRBV5-1 and TRBJ1-1; TRBD1 aligns across 7 bases. CDR1 is SGHRS, CDR2 YFSETQ, per germline. The CDR3 runs to 15 residues. After removal of 0 bases from V and 4 bases from J, the junction contained 6 bases not matched to a gene. CDR3 bases: TGCGCCAGCAGCTTGGCCTTGACAGGGACCACTGAAGCTTTCTTT. It encodes CASSLALTGTTEAFF. The full variable domain, with the rest looked up from reference TRBV5-1 and TRBJ1-1, is KAGVTQTPRYLIKTRGQQVTLSCSPISGHRSVSWYQQTPGQGLQFLFEYFSETQRNKGNFPGRFSGRQFSNSRSEMNVSTLELGDSALYLCASSLALTGTTEAFFGQGTRLTVV.

The rearrangement links TRBV12-3 or TRBV12-4 to TRBJ2-7; perhaps TRBD1 as D (6 bases). The CDR3 runs 13 residues. The germline V and J ends were trimmed by 3 bases and 8 bases, with 14 bases remaining between them. CDR3 coding DNA: TGTGCCAGCAGTTTGGTGGTGGGGGCCAAGCAGTACTTC. It codes for CASSLVVGAKQYF.

The chain employs TRBV2 and TRBJ1-1, with D uncertain. The germline CDR1 and CDR2 sequences are SNHLY and FYNNEI. With 3 bases removed from V and 0 bases from J, the gap between germline ends came to 11 bases. This CDR3 contains 15 residues. CDR3 region: CASSDDSPMNTEAFF. In nucleotides, the CDR3 is TGTGCCAGCAGTGATGATAGCCCGATGAACACTGAAGCTTTCTTT.

V and J are TRBV20-1 and TRBJ2-7; weak D call: TRBD2 (6 bases). The V gene's germline CDR1 is DFQATT and CDR2 SNEGSKA (reference sequence). The CDR3 loop spans 14 amino acids. V lost 5 bases and J 2 bases, leaving 16 bases between the germline ends. The CDR3 here is CSAAKGTATYEQYF. The CDR3 coding sequence is TGCAGTGCTGCAAAAGGGACTGCCACCTACGAGCAGTACTTC.

The chain recombines TRBV5-1 with TRBJ1-6; tentatively, D is TRBD1 (5 bases). CDR1 is SGHRS, CDR2 YFSETQ, per germline. The V and J ends lost 0 bases and 8 bases respectively, with 9 bases between them. This CDR3 has 14 residues. The CDR3 is CASSLVGGDSPLHF. The CDR3 DNA reads TGCGCCAGCAGCTTGGTGGGGGGGGATTCACCCCTCCACTTT.